The 22 T cell receptor beta chains below come from one sample, sequenced in a study of metastatic and nonmetastatic thyroid tumors. TCRdb redid the clone calls on the PCR reads using MiXCR. The table lists roughly 30,000 clones, less than 25% of them singletons. Thyroid surgery was preceded by no treatment in any patient. The sample consisted of blood. The receptors come from a female donor with papillary thyroid cancer or a benign thyroid nodule (not recorded which). Some clones in this sample may be carry-over from other donors' samples.

The sample holds a few counts of this clone. The chain's CDR3 is CASRPGHSPLHF. The CDR3 region has the DNA TGTGCCAGCAGACCAGGCCATTCACCCCTCCACTTT. The chain combines TRBV28 with TRBJ1-6; no clear D. This CDR3 has 12 residues. Germline assignment: CDR1 MDHEN and CDR2 SYDVKM. The V and J ends lost 6 bases and 8 bases respectively, with 8 bases between them.

Many counts were recorded for this clone. The CDR3 is CASSSRMLRDGATAFF. In DNA, the CDR3 is TGTGCCAGCAGTTCCCGTATGTTGAGGGATGGGGCTACGGCTTTCTTT. This chain joins TRBV6-1 and TRBJ1-1; TRBD1 might be the D (5 bases). There are 16 residues in the CDR3. Per the germline V gene, CDR1 is MNHNS and CDR2 is SASEGT. Trimming took off 5 bases at V and 11 bases at J, with 27 bases between the two ends.

The table lists this clone with a few counts. The chain has TRBV5-4 and TRBJ2-5; the D gene is possibly TRBD2 (5 bases). V lost 6 bases, J lost 1 base, and 13 bases lay in between. Germline V gene sequence: CDR1 SGHNT, CDR2 YYREEE (reference sequence). This CDR3 contains 14 residues. The CDR3 loop is CASTSQRTQETQYF. For the CDR3, the DNA is TGTGCCAGCACATCACAGCGGACCCAAGAGACCCAGTACTTC.

V and J are TRBV12-3 or TRBV12-4 and TRBJ2-3, with 11 bases that match TRBD2. The CDR3 extends over 15 amino acids. V dropped 5 bases and J dropped 3; count of bases not matched to a gene: 4. CDR3 DNA sequence: TGTGCCAGCAGTGAAACTAGCGGGGGTACAGATACGCAGTATTTT. It encodes CASSETSGGTDTQYF.

V and J are TRBV27 and TRBJ2-1; 12 bases fit TRBD1. With 3 bases clipped from V and 9 bases from J, the junction kept 9 bases outside the gene matches. The CDR3 extends over 16 amino acids. The germline V gene has CDR1 MNHEY and CDR2 SMNVEV (reference sequence). This CDR3 reads CASSFHPGTGGVEQFF. DNA for the CDR3: TGTGCCAGCAGTTTCCACCCCGGGACAGGGGGCGTTGAGCAGTTCTTC.

This clone was detected ten times or more. A single base separates this from a much larger clone, so it may be a read error. V gene TRBV6-2 or TRBV6-3 combines with J gene TRBJ1-1; D is undetermined. Between the trimmed V and J ends, which lost 4 bases and 6 bases, there was a span of 15 bases. Germline values: CDR1 MNHEY, CDR2 SVGEGT. The CDR3 length is 14 residues. This CDR3 is CASSFPTTGAEAFF. CDR3 coding DNA: TGTGCCAGCAGTTTCCCGACGACTGGAGCTGAAGCTTTCTTT.

This clone was recorded at least ten times. CDR3 DNA sequence: TGTGCCAGCAGCCGCTATAACAATGAGCAGTTCTTC. Translated, it gives CASSRYNNEQFF. This chain links TRBV14 with TRBJ2-1; no definite D call. CDR3 length equals 12 residues. Germline V gene sequence: CDR1 SGHDN, CDR2 FVKESK. Deletions cut 4 bases from V and 5 bases from J, with 6 bases between.

This clone was found many times. The chain has TRBV19 and TRBJ2-7; D perhaps matches TRBD2 (5 bases). The ends were cut back, 6 bases at V and 5 bases at J, with 14 bases in the middle. CDR1 is LNHDA, CDR2 SQIVND, per germline (reference sequence). The CDR3 is 13 residues long. The chain's CDR3 is CASSRFGLDEQYF. The CDR3 region has the DNA TGTGCCAGTAGCCGATTCGGACTCGACGAGCAGTACTTC.

In its sample, this clone was seen a few times. J is TRBJ2-7 and V is TRBV3-1; TRBD1 matches at 7 bases. Germline loops: CDR1 LGHDT, CDR2 YNNKEL (reference sequence). Losses at the gene ends were 2 bases for V and 2 bases for J; bases not matched to a gene: 3. The length of the CDR3 is 14 residues. CDR3 nucleotides: TGTGCCAGCAGCCAACGACAGGGCCCCTACGAGCAGTACTTC. The encoded protein is CASSQRQGPYEQYF.

In its sample, this clone was seen a few times. This sequence joins TRBV30 and TRBJ2-3; 10 positions match TRBD2. The trim removed 2 bases at V and 2 bases at J, leaving 4 bases unmatched. CDR1 is GTSNPN and CDR2 is SVGIG in the germline V gene (reference sequence). This CDR3 contains 15 residues. CDR3 DNA: TGTGCCTGGAGTCTACTAGCGGGGCACACAGATACGCAGTATTTT. This encodes CAWSLLAGHTDTQYF.

V usage is TRBV2 and J usage is TRBJ2-7, with D unresolved. This CDR3 has 13 residues. Germline CDR1 is SNHLY and CDR2 is FYNNEI. V was cut by 1 base and J by 0 bases, with 4 bases left in between. CDR3 sequence (DNA): TGTGCCAGCAGTGAAGGCAACTCCTACGAGCAGTACTTC. Translation: CASSEGNSYEQYF.

The J gene is TRBJ2-7, the V gene TRBV20-1; D may be TRBD2 (7 bases). The V end lost 0 bases, the J end lost 6 bases, and 18 bases lay between the germline ends. Germline-derived CDR1 and CDR2 are DFQATT and SNEGSKA (reference sequence). This CDR3 is built from 15 residues. DNA for the CDR3: TGCAGTGCTAGAGATCAAGGGGGGGGTCCCGTCGAGCAGTACTTC. Its translation: CSARDQGGGPVEQYF.

The J gene is TRBJ2-7, the V gene TRBV30, with TRBD2 identical over 10 bases. The junction had 6 bases not matched to a gene; V was cut back by 3 bases and J by 7 bases. The CDR3 has 13 residues. Looked up from germline, CDR1 is GTSNPN and CDR2 is SVGIG (reference sequence). The CDR3 DNA is TGTGCCTGGAGCGGGACTAGCGTGTGGGAGCAGTACTTC. This translates into CAWSGTSVWEQYF.

This clone was counted only a few times. V is TRBV10-2 and J is TRBJ2-7, with a tentative D call TRBD2 (5 bases). The CDR3 extends over 15 amino acids. The V gene's germline CDR1 is WSHSY and CDR2 SAAADI. V was trimmed by 3 bases and J by 4 bases, leaving 16 bases between them. The CDR3 region is CASSDSDVLRYEQYF. The CDR3 region has the DNA TGCGCCAGCAGTGATAGCGACGTCTTAAGATACGAGCAGTACTTC.

By sample fraction, this clone is medium-sized. V gene TRBV12-3 or TRBV12-4 combines with J gene TRBJ2-1; D is unclear. The V and J ends lost 8 bases and 6 bases respectively, with 11 bases between them. The CDR3 consists of 12 residues. The DNA of the CDR3 is TGTGCCAGCGGCACGTGGGTCAATGAGCAGTTCTTC. Translating gives CASGTWVNEQFF.

In its sample, this clone was seen many times. The chain links TRBV28 to TRBJ1-1; 10 nucleotides line up with TRBD1. The germline V gene has CDR1 MDHEN and CDR2 SYDVKM. Trimming took 5 bases from V and 14 from J; bases not matched to a gene: 11. CDR3 length equals 13 residues. The CDR3 bases are TGTGCCAGCAGTACGCCGGGACAGGGGCTCCCGTTCTTT. This codes for CASSTPGQGLPFF.

J is TRBJ2-1 and V is TRBV20-1; 11 nucleotides line up with TRBD1. The CDR3 extends over 16 amino acids. The germline CDR1 and CDR2 sequences are DFQATT and SNEGSKA (reference sequence). With V trimmed by 1 base and J by 3 bases, 5 bases remained unmatched. The CDR3 is CSARVKGQGVYNEQFF. The CDR3 coding sequence is TGCAGTGCTAGAGTTAAGGGACAGGGGGTCTACAATGAGCAGTTCTTC.

This clone came up many times. A read error may be the cause here, since a much bigger clone is one base away. This specimen includes other DNA sequences encoding the same CDR3. The chain carries TRBV12-3 or TRBV12-4 and TRBJ1-2; no reliable D call. The V and J ends lost 5 bases and 8 bases respectively, with 15 bases between them. The CDR3 runs 13 residues. The CDR3 nucleotides read TGTGCCAGCAGTCAGAGCAACAGAGGCGGCTACACCTTC. Encoded protein: CASSQSNRGGYTF.

This clone was seen more than once but under ten times. The CDR3 nucleotides read TGTGCCAGCAGTGCTAACCGGGGGGGGAATGAGCAGTTCTTC. This encodes CASSANRGGNEQFF. The rearrangement joins TRBV6-1 to TRBJ2-1; 8 bases line up with TRBD2. The CDR3 runs 14 residues. The V segment lost 4 bases and the J segment 7 bases; nucleotides outside the gene matches: 6. From germline, CDR1 is MNHNS and CDR2 SASEGT.

V usage is TRBV10-3 and J usage is TRBJ2-1; 8 bases match TRBD2. J gave up 7 bases and V 4 bases, and 9 bases lay outside the gene matches. Per germline, CDR1 ENHRY and CDR2 SYGVKD. CDR3 length: 15 residues. Written as DNA, the CDR3 is TGTGCCATCAGTGCTGGCAGCGGGAGTTATAATGAGCAGTTCTTC. Translating it yields CAISAGSGSYNEQFF.

CDR3 amino acids: CASSPGLAHYNEQFF. CDR3 bases: TGTGCCAGCAGTCCGGGACTAGCGCACTACAATGAGCAGTTCTTC. J is TRBJ2-1 and V is TRBV6-2 or TRBV6-3; 10 nucleotides line up with TRBD2. This CDR3 is built from 15 residues. Germline V CDR1 and CDR2: MNHEY, SVGEGT. V shed 5 bases and J 3 bases; nucleotides not matched to a gene: 4.

This clone was recorded at least ten times. This chain uses TRBV9 with TRBJ2-1, with 8 bases that match TRBD2. The CDR3 is 15 amino acids. CDR1 and CDR2 from the germline V gene are SGDLS and YYNGEE. V lost 3 bases, J lost 8 bases, and 10 bases stayed unmatched. The CDR3 nucleotides are TGTGCCAGCAGCGCCTCGGGACTAGTTTTCTATGAGCAGTTCTTC. This translates into CASSASGLVFYEQFF. Combining the CDR3 with reference TRBV9 and TRBJ2-1 gives the whole variable domain DSGVTQTPKHLITATGQRVTLRCSPRSGDLSVYWYQQSLDQGLQFLIQYYNGEERAKGNILERFSAQQFPDLHSELNLSSLELGDSALYFCASSASGLVFYEQFFGPGTRLTVL.